The 30 T cell receptor beta chains reported below all come from one sample, sequenced in a study of cytomegalovirus exposure and HLA in healthy donors. It was with 60 Vbeta and 13 Jbeta primers that the PCR ran. The assay was immunoSEQ multiplex PCR, and TCRdb's table has in-frame clones only and misses some. The sample lists some 90,000 clones; about 86% were seen once. The sample consisted of PBMCs. The receptor source for this set is a woman between 65 and 79 years old in good health and CMV-seropositive.

With respect to this clone: One end of the junction does not line up with germline, which may come from a read error. The rearrangement uses TRBV18 and TRBJ1-2, with a tentative D call TRBD1 (5 bases). The CDR3 consists of 13 residues. The germline V gene has CDR1 KGHSH and CDR2 LQKENI. This CDR3 is CASAGDSHHGHTF. Written as DNA, the CDR3 is TGTGCCAGCGCCGGTGACAGCCACCATGGCCACACCTTC.

The chain joins TRBV6-1 to TRBJ1-6; D not certain. V gave up 7 bases and J gave up 0 bases, with 10 bases separating them. The length of the CDR3 is 15 residues. Germline CDR1 is MNHNS and CDR2 is SASEGT. CDR3 in DNA: TGTGCCAGCACGGGGTCGAGCTCCTATAATTCACCCCTCCACTTT. Its translation: CASTGSSSYNSPLHF.

V and J are TRBV2 and TRBJ2-7; 10 bases map to TRBD2. Germline V lookup: CDR1 SNHLY, CDR2 FYNNEI. J was trimmed by 7 bases and V by 4 bases; bases with no gene match: 7. The CDR3 loop spans 14 amino acids. DNA of the CDR3: TGTGCCAGCAGTGGGCTAGCGGGAGCACAAGAGCAGTACTTC. Protein product: CASSGLAGAQEQYF.

V gene TRBV29-1 combines with J gene TRBJ2-1; 12 bases are a match to TRBD1. The V gene's germline CDR1 is SQVTM and CDR2 ANQGSEA. V gave up 5 bases and J gave up 7 bases; unmatched junction bases: 6. CDR3 length: 14 amino acids. The CDR3 DNA reads as TGCAGCGTTTTCCGGGACAGGGGGCGGAATGAGCAGTTCTTC. Its translation is CSVFRDRGRNEQFF.

The CDR3 region has the DNA TGTGCCAGCAGCTTGACAGGGGGGGATGGCTACACCTTC. It translates to CASSLTGGDGYTF. The chain joins TRBV7-2 to TRBJ1-2; 9 bases agree with TRBD1. The CDR3 is made up of 13 amino acids. The germline V gene encodes CDR1 SGHTA and CDR2 FQGNSA. V was pared by 3 bases and J by 6 bases, with 2 bases of the junction left unmatched.

For the CDR3, the DNA is TGTGCCAGCAGCTTTAGCAGGGGGTTCTATGGCTACACCTTC. Its translation is CASSFSRGFYGYTF. The rearrangement links TRBV7-6 to TRBJ1-2, with 7 bases identical to TRBD1. The length of the CDR3 is 14 residues. CDR1 SGHVS and CDR2 FNYEAQ come from the germline V gene. With V trimmed by 3 bases and J by 4 bases, 5 bases remained unmatched.

V is TRBV10-2 and J is TRBJ2-3; D gene ambiguous. The CDR3 has 15 amino acids. The V end lost 0 bases, the J end lost 4 bases, and 11 bases lay between the germline ends. CDR1 and CDR2 from the germline V gene are WSHSY and SAAADI. The CDR3 spells CASSESLGASDTQYF. The CDR3 nucleotides read TGCGCCAGCAGTGAGTCCCTAGGTGCGTCAGATACGCAGTATTTT.

The chain couples TRBV27 to TRBJ2-7; D is perhaps TRBD1 (5 bases). Per germline, CDR1 MNHEY and CDR2 SMNVEV (reference sequence). There are 14 residues in the CDR3. V shed 0 bases and J shed 5 bases, with 11 bases lying between them. CDR3 amino acids: CASSLSVRGNEQYF. DNA for the CDR3: TGTGCCAGCAGTTTATCAGTTAGGGGCAACGAGCAGTACTTC.

The rearrangement uses TRBV30 and TRBJ2-7; D is perhaps TRBD1 (5 bases). V was pared by 4 bases and J by 2 bases, with 15 bases between. CDR1 GTSNPN and CDR2 SVGIG come from the germline V gene (reference sequence). The CDR3 is 14 amino acids. CDR3 coding DNA: TGTGCCTGGACTGATGACAGAAACCCCTACGAGCAGTACTTC. As protein: CAWTDDRNPYEQYF.

This chain connects TRBV5-6 to TRBJ2-5, with D hard to call. The length of the CDR3 is 14 residues. V was shortened by 0 bases and J by 5 bases, with 11 bases between the two germline ends. The germline CDR1 and CDR2 sequences are SGHDT and YYEEEE. CDR3 in amino acids: CASSLDGELETQYF. The CDR3, as DNA: TGTGCCAGCAGCTTGGACGGAGAGCTGGAGACCCAGTACTTC.

This chain connects TRBV18 to TRBJ1-6; 9 bases map to TRBD1. The CDR3 spans 14 residues. V was clipped by 3 bases and J by 10 bases; unmatched bases: 4. Germline lookup yields CDR1 KGHSH and CDR2 LQKENI. DNA for the CDR3: TGTGCCAGCTCACCCGGGACAGGGAACTCACCCCTCCACTTT. Its translation: CASSPGTGNSPLHF.

The V gene is TRBV30, the J gene TRBJ2-2; possible D gene TRBD2, 5 bases. In germline, CDR1 is GTSNPN, CDR2 SVGIG (reference sequence). The CDR3 covers 13 residues. Trimming cost V 0 bases and J 7 bases, with 9 bases left between them. The DNA for the CDR3 is TGTGCCTGGAGTGTTGACTATAGCGGGGAGCTGTTTTTT. Its protein product is CAWSVDYSGELFF.

The V gene is TRBV7-2, the J gene TRBJ1-5; possibly TRBD1 for D (6 bases). This CDR3 comprises 15 residues. V lost 1 base and J 4 bases, leaving 11 bases between the germline ends. CDR1 SGHTA and CDR2 FQGNSA come from the germline V gene. CDR3 nucleotide sequence: TGTGCCAGCAGCTTAGGGACAAGGGGGAATCAGCCCCAGCATTTT. It is translated as CASSLGTRGNQPQHF.

The J gene is TRBJ1-3, the V gene TRBV6-5, with 9 bases aligning to TRBD1. This CDR3 has 16 residues. Looked up from germline, CDR1 is MNHEY and CDR2 is SVGAGI. V gave up 4 bases and J gave up 4 bases; unmatched junction bases: 8. For the CDR3, the DNA is TGTGCCAGCAGTTTACGCCCCGGGACAGGGGGAAACACCATATATTTT. It encodes CASSLRPGTGGNTIYF.

V and J are TRBV2 and TRBJ1-3, with D perhaps matching TRBD1 (6 bases). The germline gives CDR1 SNHLY, CDR2 FYNNEI. Between the trimmed V and J ends, which lost 8 bases and 2 bases, there was a span of 13 bases. The CDR3 is 14 amino acids. CDR3 bases: TGTGCCAGCGCGGACAGTTTCCCTGGAAACACCATATATTTT. This sequence encodes CASADSFPGNTIYF. The complete variable domain, with remaining parts taken from reference TRBV2 and TRBJ1-3, reads EPEVTQTPSHQVTQMGQEVILRCVPISNHLYFYWYRQILGQKVEFLVSFYNNEISEKSEIFDDQFSVERPDGSNFTLKIRSTKLEDSAMYFCASADSFPGNTIYFGEGSWLTVV.

The V gene is TRBV20-1, the J gene TRBJ2-5; no clear D gene. Trimming removed 3 bases from V and 5 bases from J, with 7 bases in between. The CDR3 sequence is 11 residues long. CDR1 is DFQATT and CDR2 is SNEGSKA in the germline V gene (reference sequence). CDR3 coding DNA: TGCAGTGCTAGCGGGTGGGAGACCCAGTACTTC. Translating it yields CSASGWETQYF.

Only a few counts were recorded for this clone. This chain connects TRBV6-1 to TRBJ2-7; 10 bases map to TRBD2. This CDR3 region has 15 residues. The V and J ends lost 7 bases and 2 bases, in that order; junction bases with no gene match: 8. The V gene's germline CDR1 is MNHNS and CDR2 SASEGT. The CDR3 protein is CASNSLAGAAYEQYF. CDR3 coding DNA: TGTGCCAGCAATTCTCTAGCGGGAGCTGCCTACGAGCAGTACTTC.

This clone was seen a few times. CDR3 amino acids: CASSFPGLGYNEQFF. The CDR3, as DNA: TGTGCCAGCAGTTTTCCGGGACTAGGGTACAATGAGCAGTTCTTC. The chain employs TRBV27 and TRBJ2-1; 8 positions agree with TRBD2. V was clipped by 3 bases and J by 4 bases; unmatched bases: 5. The CDR3 covers 15 residues. Germline V gene data show CDR1 as MNHEY and CDR2 as SMNVEV (reference sequence).

For this clone: At the DNA level, this CDR3 is encoded by other sequences in the same sample as well. This chain links TRBV2 with TRBJ2-1, with 11 bases aligning to TRBD2. The CDR3 is 14 amino acids. V dropped 4 bases and J dropped 10; count of bases not matched to a gene: 6. CDR1 and CDR2 from the germline V gene are SNHLY and FYNNEI. In nucleotides, the CDR3 is TGTGCCAGCAGTGCTTCTAGCGGGAGGCCCGAGCAGTTCTTC. This translates into CASSASSGRPEQFF.

The CDR3 coding sequence is TGTGCCAGCAGCCAGACGGGACAACATGTCTACGAGCAGTACTTC. It specifies CASSQTGQHVYEQYF. This sequence joins TRBV27 and TRBJ2-7; tentative D call: TRBD1 (6 bases). Germline CDR1 and CDR2: MNHEY and SMNVEV (reference sequence). Trimming shortened V by 6 bases and J by 3 bases, and 18 bases separated the two germline ends. The CDR3 extends over 15 amino acids.

The V gene is TRBV19, the J gene TRBJ2-1; D is unclear. The CDR3 extends over 15 amino acids. V gave up 1 base and J gave up 8 bases, with 15 bases separating them. Germline assignment: CDR1 LNHDA and CDR2 SQIVND (reference sequence). CDR3 DNA: TGTGCCAGTAGTATAGTAACTGTGATGGCGGATGAGCAGTTCTTC. Protein product: CASSIVTVMADEQFF.

This rearrangement joins TRBV5-1 to TRBJ2-7; 7 bases fit TRBD2. CDR3 length: 15 amino acids. Unmatched junction bases numbered 9, after V lost 4 bases and J lost 2 bases. Germline CDR1 and CDR2: SGHRS and YFSETQ. The DNA for the CDR3 is TGCGCCAGCAGCCCCCGGGGCGGGGGACCCTACGAGCAGTACTTC. It translates to CASSPRGGGPYEQYF.

The V gene is TRBV2, the J gene TRBJ1-2; a weak D match, TRBD1 (6 bases). Trimming shortened V by 1 base and J by 8 bases, and 14 bases separated the two germline ends. CDR1 is SNHLY and CDR2 is FYNNEI in the germline V gene. The CDR3 is made up of 14 amino acids. The CDR3 DNA reads TGTGCCAGCAGTGAAGAGGGGGGGTACGAGGGCTACACCTTC. Translated: CASSEEGGYEGYTF.

The chain's CDR3 is CASSPGQEKMGTQYF. The CDR3 nucleotides read TGTGCCAGCAGCCCGGGACAGGAGAAGATGGGGACCCAGTACTTC. The rearrangement uses TRBV5-4 and TRBJ2-5; 8 nucleotides agree with TRBD1. CDR3 size: 15 residues. With V trimmed by 4 bases and J by 7 bases, 12 bases remained unmatched. Germline V gene sequence: CDR1 SGHNT, CDR2 YYREEE (reference sequence).

J is TRBJ2-5 and V is TRBV7-8, with TRBD2 identical over 11 bases. This CDR3 has 16 amino acids. Germline V gene sequence: CDR1 SGHVS, CDR2 FQNEAQ. Losses at the gene ends were 1 base for V and 4 bases for J; bases not matched to a gene: 5. This CDR3 reads CASSLVLAGGAETQYF. In DNA, the CDR3 is TGTGCCAGCAGCTTAGTTCTAGCGGGAGGAGCAGAGACCCAGTACTTC. Complete variable domain (other parts from reference TRBV7-8 and TRBJ2-5): GAGVSQSPRYKVAKRGQDVALRCDPISGHVSLFWYQQALGQGPEFLTYFQNEAQLDKSGLPSDRFFAERPEGSVSTLKIQRTQQEDSAVYLCASSLVLAGGAETQYFGPGTRLLVL.

The J gene is TRBJ2-7, the V gene TRBV6-1, with unresolved D. The CDR3 runs 14 residues. V gave up 1 base and J gave up 2 bases, with 9 bases separating them. Germline CDR1 reads MNHNS; CDR2 reads SASEGT. The CDR3 loop reads CASSEVSRTYEQYF. CDR3 nucleotide sequence: TGTGCCAGCAGTGAAGTTAGCAGAACCTACGAGCAGTACTTC.

The rearrangement links TRBV29-1 to TRBJ2-5; 10 bases map to TRBD1. The CDR3 loop spans 15 amino acids. V shed 2 bases, J shed 5 bases, and the junction held 8 bases outside the gene matches. CDR1 and CDR2 from the germline V gene are SQVTM and ANQGSEA. DNA of the CDR3: TGCAGCGTTGAACGCGGACAGGGGGTTTTGGAGACCCAGTACTTC. Its translation: CSVERGQGVLETQYF.

This clone was detected a few times. The rearrangement uses TRBV30 and TRBJ1-6; 9 bases line up with TRBD1. Trimming at V came to 4 bases and at J to 9 bases, leaving 13 bases not matched to a gene. Looked up from germline, CDR1 is GTSNPN and CDR2 is SVGIG (reference sequence). The CDR3 spans 16 residues. The chain's CDR3 is CAWTRDRVTTGSPLHF. The CDR3 DNA reads as TGTGCCTGGACAAGGGACAGGGTGACCACCGGTTCACCCCTCCACTTT.

This clone has just a few counts. J is TRBJ1-1 and V is TRBV7-2, with 8 bases that match TRBD1. Trimming at V came to 2 bases and at J to 2 bases, leaving 1 base not matched to a gene. Germline lookup yields CDR1 SGHTA and CDR2 FQGNSA. The CDR3 covers 14 residues. CDR3 sequence (DNA): TGTGCCAGCAGCTTACAGGGGGCAAACACTGAAGCTTTCTTT. Translation gives CASSLQGANTEAFF.

The chain is built from TRBV2 and TRBJ1-2; 7 nucleotides align to TRBD1. CDR1 and CDR2 from the germline V gene are SNHLY and FYNNEI. V shed 5 bases and J 8 bases; nucleotides not matched to a gene: 14. CDR3 length: 15 amino acids. The CDR3 region has the DNA TGTGCCAGCAGTCCGGGACAGACTTCTTTTAGGGGCTACACCTTC. It encodes CASSPGQTSFRGYTF.